This entry describes one TCR beta chain. Authors' processing steps: The authors estimated nucleated cell counts from reference gene primer amplification. Produced via immunoSEQ multiplex PCR; TCRdb's table is partial and in-frame only. V and J calls and clone size are copied from that table; D and trimming were computed from the DNA. This sample has about 220,000 clones, with around 83% found just once. This sample was included in a study of blood T cell repertoires in COVID-19. Study as a whole: The samples span acute and convalescent COVID-19 from the United States, Italy and Spain. T cells, B-cell-depleted T cells, or PBMCs provided the cDNA or gDNA that served as material.

This CDR3 region has 19 residues. CDR1 is LGHNA and CDR2 is YSLEER in the germline V gene. The V segment lost 3 bases and the J segment 0 bases; nucleotides outside the gene matches: 13. The specimen was peripheral blood. The TCR originated in a man between 35 and 55 years old who had recovered from COVID-19. This chain joins TRBV4-3 and TRBJ2-3; TRBD2 matches at 9 bases. This chain's CDR3 is CASSQQYVLAGESTDTQYF. The CDR3 coding sequence is TGCGCCAGCAGCCAGCAATACGTCTTAGCGGGGGAAAGCACAGATACGCAGTATTTT.